This TCR beta chain was observed in a study of CD8 T cells in Susac syndrome. TCR beta sequencing was performed on blood CD8+ and CD4+ T cells. The V gene lost 5 bases and the J gene lost 3 bases, with 21 bases spanning the gap. This CDR3 spans 17 amino acids. Germline V gives CDR1 SGHAT, CDR2 FQNNGV. This clonotype was observed a handful of times. With random hexamers, 0.5 to 1 ug RNA was reverse transcribed. From the immunoSEQ multiplex PCR reads, TCRdb called clonotypes with MiXCR, one entry per CDR3 protein. Of just under 95,000 distinct CDR3 sequences in the sample, 85% to 95% are singletons; the top ten hold 0.3%.

The clonotype originates from a human donor with Susac syndrome. The chain combines TRBV11-2 with TRBJ2-3; TRBD2 is a possible D gene (6 bases). The sample comprised CD4+ T cells from PBMCs. The DNA of the CDR3 is TGTGCCAGCAGCGACCATTCCTGGCGGGGAATGACAGATACGCAGTATTTT. The encoded protein is CASSDHSWRGMTDTQYF.